This TCR beta chain was identified in a study of T cell responses to AZD1222 COVID-19 vaccine (dated by TCRdb to about 2021). For context, the study as a whole: TCR sequencing was performed for roughly 250 trial participants, of whom approximately 200 were given two doses of AZD1222 and approximately 25 were given two doses of MenACWY control vaccine. Trial participants were enrolled by age into subgroups of 18-55, 56-69 and 70-plus years, and around 150, 29 and 61 TCR-sequenced participants, respectively, were included in these subgroups. Study-level results and caveats: Because no day 14 peak-response samples were available, repertoires were characterized only after the peak T cell response. Reportedly, almost half of the unique spike-specific TCRs recognized epitopes lying outside the regions that are mutated in the B.1.351 and B.1.1.7 variants. Participants were mostly white British and included more females than males, and it was suggested by the authors that clonal diversity may have been underestimated. The 56-69-year group was small, and its depth increase did not reach significance, likely because of low power. The vaccine-associated CD4 TCRs covered the entire spike protein, and the dominant responses fell in regions 160-218 and 743-854. Conclusions about previously exposed vaccinees are limited because only a handful of AZD1222 recipients were SARS-CoV-2 seropositive at baseline. After two AZD1222 doses, spike-specific TCR breadth and depth were significantly higher than at day 0 and than in MenACWY recipients.

Explained via the paper, the time point label denotes: baseline before first vaccination. The treatment or condition label, read with the paper, signifies: meningococcal conjugate vaccine given as trial control. Samples from vaccinated people were obtained from the UK trials COV001 and COV002, which included a single-blind randomized controlled phase 2/3 trial of AZD1222 (ChAdOx1 nCoV-19) in healthy adults. For TCRbeta chain sequencing, PBMC samples from trial participants were taken at day 0 and at day 28 after the second dose. This clone was detected only once. What this receptor recognizes is not known. Per-base qualities were not stored, and no clone one base away is much larger. The CDR1 and CDR2 encoded by the germline V gene are SNHLY and FYNNEI. Spanning cysteine to phenylalanine, the CDR3 consists of 14 amino acids. Kept here is only the CDR3 DNA, which spans 42 bases and is read in frame from base 1. V is trimmed back by 2 bases and J by 10 bases, and the junction contains 7 bases that no gene match accounts for.

The CDR3 regions of human TCRbeta chains were analyzed by immunosequencing. From the authors' description of their analysis: Repertoire TCRs were matched against a reference library of SARS-CoV-2-specific TCRs generated with the MIRA antigen-specificity platform. Breadth was defined as the fraction of unique TCRs that were SARS-CoV-2-associated, and depth was defined as the fraction of total T cells that were SARS-CoV-2-associated. Using the MIRA data, each spike-specific TCR was assigned both to the spike region to which the TCR was reactive and to a CD4 or CD8 class. Log10-transformed breadth and depth values were compared by one-way ANOVA with Sidak's multiple comparisons tests. TCRdb's version of the immuneACCESS table is confined to in-frame rearrangements and falls short of the full clone set. An unresolved V gene accounts for under half of the shortfall where checked; the remainder is of unknown origin. The DNA was the basis for D and trimming; V, J and clone size are from that table. This sample holds more than 140,000 clones; just over 90% were observed only once. The ten most abundant clones make up 0.85% to 0.95% of the sample.

The material sequenced was peripheral blood, taken on day 0 of MenACWY control vaccination. Here the chain combines TRBV2 and TRBJ2-1; TRBD2 agrees with 8 junctional bases. This sequence originates from an adult in good health. The CDR3 reads as follows: CASSELSPGGEQFF. The DNA sequence is TGTGCCAGCAGTGAACTCTCCCCGGGGGGGGAGCAGTTCTTC. The CDR3 plus the reference TRBV2 and TRBJ2-1 genes for the other parts give the full variable domain: EPEVTQTPSHQVTQMGQEVILRCVPISNHLYFYWYRQILGQKVEFLVSFYNNEISEKSEIFDDQFSVERPDGSNFTLKIRSTKLEDSAMYFCASSELSPGGEQFFGPGTRLTVL.